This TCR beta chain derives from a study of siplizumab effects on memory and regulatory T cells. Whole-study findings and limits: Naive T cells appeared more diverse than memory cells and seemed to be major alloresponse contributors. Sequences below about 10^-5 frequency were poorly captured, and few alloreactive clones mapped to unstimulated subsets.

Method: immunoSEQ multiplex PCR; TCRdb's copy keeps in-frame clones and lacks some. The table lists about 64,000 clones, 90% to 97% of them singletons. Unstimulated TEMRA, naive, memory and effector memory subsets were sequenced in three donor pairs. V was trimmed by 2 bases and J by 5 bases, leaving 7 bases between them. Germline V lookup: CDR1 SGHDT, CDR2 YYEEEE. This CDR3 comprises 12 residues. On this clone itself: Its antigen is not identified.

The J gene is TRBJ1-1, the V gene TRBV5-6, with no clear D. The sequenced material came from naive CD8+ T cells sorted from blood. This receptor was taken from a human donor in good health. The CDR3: CASSFPGTEAFF. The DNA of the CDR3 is TGTGCCAGCAGCTTCCCGGGAACTGAAGCTTTCTTT.